The 7 T cell receptor beta chains listed next were all sequenced from one sample in a study of graft-versus-host responses after intestinal transplantation. Which antigens these TCRs recognize remains unknown. Here immunoSEQ multiplex PCR was the method, and the copy in TCRdb shows in-frame clones only, minus some. Found here are tens of thousands of clones, 85% to 95% of them singletons; the top ten hold around 0.21%. The specimen comprised unstimulated CD8+ T cells sorted from spleen or lymph node cells, sampled before transplant. Receptors were obtained from a human donor who was the organ donor for an intestinal transplant.

The chain couples TRBV29-1 to TRBJ1-2; no firm D call. V was pared by 3 bases and J by 4 bases, with 12 bases between. CDR1 and CDR2 (germline): SQVTM, ANQGSEA. The CDR3 covers 13 residues. This chain's CDR3 is CSVEAATLYGYTF. CDR3 bases: TGCAGCGTTGAGGCAGCTACCCTCTATGGCTACACCTTC. The full variable domain, its missing parts supplied by reference TRBV29-1 and TRBJ1-2, is SAVISQKPSRDICQRGTSLTIQCQVDSQVTMMFWYRQQPGQSLTLIATANQGSEATYESGFVIDKFPISRPNLTFSTLTVSNMSPEDSSIYLCSVEAATLYGYTFGSGTRLTVV.

The rearrangement links TRBV11-3 to TRBJ1-4; a possible D gene is TRBD1 (5 bases). The CDR3 has 14 amino acids. Trimming took 4 bases from V and 5 from J, leaving 11 bases between them. Germline V CDR1 and CDR2: SGHNT, YENEEA. This CDR3 is CASSYRDGNEKLFF. The DNA for the CDR3 is TGTGCCAGCAGCTATAGGGACGGGAATGAAAAACTGTTTTTT.

The chain employs TRBV11-1 and TRBJ1-2, with a weak D call TRBD1 (5 bases). Looked up from germline, CDR1 is SGHAT and CDR2 is FQDESV (reference sequence). V was clipped by 4 bases and J by 0 bases, with 15 bases between them. The CDR3 is 16 residues long. In DNA form, the CDR3 reads TGTGCCAGCAGCTCCTTTGACAGCCCAGCTAACTATGGCTACACCTTC. Protein: CASSSFDSPANYGYTF.

The chain links TRBV6-6 to TRBJ1-4; TRBD1 might be the D (5 bases). From germline, CDR1 is MNHNY and CDR2 SVGAGI (reference sequence). The V gene lost 10 bases and the J gene lost 0 bases, with 15 bases spanning the gap. The CDR3 totals 15 residues. The CDR3 DNA sequence: TGTGCCACGATGGGGGTGACTGCAACTAATGAAAAACTGTTTTTT. Translated: CATMGVTATNEKLFF.

This clone was picked up a small number of times. The V gene is TRBV5-4, the J gene TRBJ2-2; no definite D call. Trimming shortened V by 2 bases and J by 7 bases, and 3 bases separated the two germline ends. Germline V gene data show CDR1 as SGHNT and CDR2 as YYREEE (reference sequence). The CDR3 consists of 11 residues. DNA of the CDR3: TGTGCCAGCAGCTTCGGCGGGGAGCTGTTTTTT. Its protein is CASSFGGELFF.

This chain joins TRBV28 and TRBJ1-2; the D gene is possibly TRBD1 (6 bases). V was cut by 1 base and J by 7 bases, with 10 bases left in between. From germline, CDR1 is MDHEN and CDR2 SYDVKM. The CDR3 consists of 13 residues. CDR3 region: CASSLLMGAGYTF. CDR3 in DNA: TGTGCCAGCAGTTTATTAATGGGGGCTGGCTACACCTTC.

This clone appeared a few times. This chain connects TRBV6-6 to TRBJ1-3; D call uncertain. Germline V CDR1 and CDR2: MNHNY, SVGAGI (reference sequence). V lost 0 bases to trimming and J lost 7 bases, with 13 bases between them. This CDR3 comprises 15 residues. The CDR3 here is CASSYSSYLGNTIYF. The DNA of the CDR3 is TGTGCCAGCAGTTACTCGTCGTATCTAGGCAACACCATATATTTT.